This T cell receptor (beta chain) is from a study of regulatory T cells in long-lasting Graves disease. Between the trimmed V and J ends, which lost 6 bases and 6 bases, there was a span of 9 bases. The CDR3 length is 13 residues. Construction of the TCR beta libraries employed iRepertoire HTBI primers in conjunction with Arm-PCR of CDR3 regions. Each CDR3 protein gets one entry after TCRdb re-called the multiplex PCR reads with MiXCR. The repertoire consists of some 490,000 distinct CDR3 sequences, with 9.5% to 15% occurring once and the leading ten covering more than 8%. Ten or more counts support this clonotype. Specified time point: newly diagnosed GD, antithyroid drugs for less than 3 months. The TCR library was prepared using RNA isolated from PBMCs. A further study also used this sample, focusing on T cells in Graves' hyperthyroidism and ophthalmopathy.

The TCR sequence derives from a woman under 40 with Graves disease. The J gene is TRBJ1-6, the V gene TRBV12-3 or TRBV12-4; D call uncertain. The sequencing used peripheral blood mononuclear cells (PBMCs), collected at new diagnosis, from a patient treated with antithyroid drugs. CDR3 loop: CASRLTVNSPLHF. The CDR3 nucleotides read TGTGCCAGCAGGCTAACGGTTAATTCACCCCTCCACTTT.